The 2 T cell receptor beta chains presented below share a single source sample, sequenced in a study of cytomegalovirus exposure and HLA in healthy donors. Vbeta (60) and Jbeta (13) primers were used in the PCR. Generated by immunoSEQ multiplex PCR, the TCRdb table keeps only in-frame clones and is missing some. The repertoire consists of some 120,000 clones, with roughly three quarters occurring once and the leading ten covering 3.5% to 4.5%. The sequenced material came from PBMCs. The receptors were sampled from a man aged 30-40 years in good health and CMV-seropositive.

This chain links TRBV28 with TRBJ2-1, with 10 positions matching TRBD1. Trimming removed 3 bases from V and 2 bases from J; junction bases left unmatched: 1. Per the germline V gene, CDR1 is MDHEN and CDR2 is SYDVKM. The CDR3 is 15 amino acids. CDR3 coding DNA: TGTGCCAGCAGTTTCGGGACAGGGGCCTACAATGAGCAGTTCTTC. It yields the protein CASSFGTGAYNEQFF.

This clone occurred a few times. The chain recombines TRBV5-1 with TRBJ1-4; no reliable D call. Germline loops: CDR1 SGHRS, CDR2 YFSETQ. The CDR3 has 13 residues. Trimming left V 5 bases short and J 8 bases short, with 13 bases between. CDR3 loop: CASSFGQQEKLFF. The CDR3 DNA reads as TGCGCCAGCAGTTTTGGGCAACAGGAAAAACTGTTTTTT.